The entry below describes one TCR beta chain. Its matching antigen is unknown. Trimming removed 6 bases from V and 5 bases from J; junction bases left unmatched: 9. The CDR3 is made up of 14 amino acids. Looked up from germline, CDR1 is KGHSH and CDR2 is LQKENI. The sample is drawn from a study of PD-L1 blockade in urothelial cancer. About the study: Median T cell yield from blood was approximately 130,000. Findings and caveats of the study: Pretreatment TCR clonality in blood under the median foretold superior survival.

Each patient gave between 1 and 8 samples of peripheral blood mononuclear cells, which were collected pretreatment and during treatment. Only in-frame clones appear in the TCRdb table, and some are missing; sequencing was by immunoSEQ multiplex PCR. This repertoire shows tens of thousands of clones, nearly 90% found once; its top ten account for less than 8%. The TCR was taken from a man in his sixties with urothelial cancer. This sample comprised PBMCs, obtained around atezolizumab (anti-PD-L1) treatment. This rearrangement joins TRBV18 to TRBJ2-5, with 7 bases aligning to TRBD2. CDR3 nucleotides: TGTGCCAGCTCCCTCGGAGGGACTATTGAGACCCAGTACTTC. Its translation: CASSLGGTIETQYF.